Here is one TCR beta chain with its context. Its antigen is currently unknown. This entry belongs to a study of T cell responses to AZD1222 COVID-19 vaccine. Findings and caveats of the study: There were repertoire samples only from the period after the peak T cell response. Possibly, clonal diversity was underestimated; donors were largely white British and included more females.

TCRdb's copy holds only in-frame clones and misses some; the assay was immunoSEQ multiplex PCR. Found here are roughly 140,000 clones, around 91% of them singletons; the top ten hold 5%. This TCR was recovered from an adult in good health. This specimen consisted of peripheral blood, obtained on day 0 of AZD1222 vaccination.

The CDR3 nucleotides are TGTGCCAGCAGCCTGGACAGGTCGGGTGGAAACACCATATATTTT. It codes for CASSLDRSGGNTIYF. This chain uses TRBV7-2 with TRBJ1-3; 7 positions agree with TRBD1. Germline assignment: CDR1 SGHTA and CDR2 FQGNSA. This CDR3 is 15 amino acids long. The J segment lost 3 bases and the V segment lost 5 bases, leaving 7 bases of the junction unmatched.